This T cell receptor (beta chain) was sequenced during a study of blood T cell repertoires in COVID-19. In the study overall: From the United States, Italy and Spain came samples of acute and convalescent COVID-19. The analysed material was cDNA or gDNA that came from T cells, B-cell-depleted T cells, or PBMCs.

This CDR3 is built from 16 residues. The V end lost 6 bases, the J end lost 1 base, and 16 bases lay between the germline ends. Germline V lookup: CDR1 MNHNY, CDR2 SVGAGI (reference sequence). Per the authors' pipeline: Amplified reference gene primers provided the basis for estimating nucleated cell counts. The assay was immunoSEQ multiplex PCR, and TCRdb's table has in-frame clones only and misses some. The V and J calls and clone size were taken over from that table, and D and trimming were inferred from the DNA. Among 100,000 to 150,000 clones, around 89% were seen once, and the ten largest hold more than 3.5%. Those enrolled in Seattle joined during active infection and were followed longitudinally afterward.

This TCR was sampled from a man aged 55-75 years with COVID-19, enrolled during active disease. Sequenced sample: peripheral blood. The chain recombines TRBV6-6 with TRBJ1-3; a possible D gene is TRBD1 (5 bases). CDR3 sequence (DNA): TGTGCCAGCAGCGAGACAGATTTGAGATCTGGAAACACCATATATTTT. It specifies CASSETDLRSGNTIYF.